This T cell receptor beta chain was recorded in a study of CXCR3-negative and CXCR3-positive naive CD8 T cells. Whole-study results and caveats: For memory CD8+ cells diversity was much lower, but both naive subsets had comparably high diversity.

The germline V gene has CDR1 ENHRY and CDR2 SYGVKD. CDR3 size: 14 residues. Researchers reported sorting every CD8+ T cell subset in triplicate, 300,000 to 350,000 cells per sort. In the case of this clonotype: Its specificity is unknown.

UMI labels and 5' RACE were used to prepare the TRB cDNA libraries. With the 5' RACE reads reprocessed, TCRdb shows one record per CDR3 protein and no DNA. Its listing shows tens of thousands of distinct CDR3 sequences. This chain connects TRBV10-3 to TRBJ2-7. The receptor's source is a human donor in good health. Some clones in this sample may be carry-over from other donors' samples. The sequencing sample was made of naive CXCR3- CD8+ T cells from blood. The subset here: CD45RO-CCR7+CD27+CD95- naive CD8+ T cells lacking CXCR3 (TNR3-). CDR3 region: CAISPITQTYEQYF.